These 8 T cell receptor beta chains came from one sample sequenced in a study of T cells after yellow fever vaccination. TCRdb analysed the 5' RACE reads with MiXCR anew, one entry per CDR3 protein. Of 400,000 or so distinct CDR3 sequences listed, around a tenth were seen once; the top ten hold around 19%. The sample here was PBMCs, taken on the day of the first yellow fever vaccination. These TCRs come from a man aged 18 to 29 who received the YFV17D yellow fever vaccine.

V and J are TRBV20-1 and TRBJ1-2, with D tentatively TRBD1 (5 bases). The germline V and J ends were trimmed by 3 bases and 5 bases, with 13 bases remaining between them. Per the germline V gene, CDR1 is DFQATT and CDR2 is SNEGSKA (reference sequence). The CDR3 runs 13 residues. The CDR3 bases are TGCAGTGCTAGCCCTGGGACGGTGTATGGCTACACCTTC. Protein sequence: CSASPGTVYGYTF.

In its sample, this clonotype was seen many times. This rearrangement joins TRBV4-1 to TRBJ2-1; no definite D call. In germline, CDR1 is MGHRA, CDR2 YSYEKL. The CDR3 extends over 17 amino acids. Deletions cut 1 base from V and 1 base from J, with 14 bases between. CDR3 in amino acids: CASSQGANLVSYNEQFF. In nucleotides, the CDR3 is TGCGCCAGCAGCCAAGGCGCAAATCTAGTGTCCTACAATGAGCAGTTCTTC.

The rearrangement uses TRBV9 and TRBJ1-1, with 7 bases matching TRBD1. The CDR3 is 15 residues long. J lost 0 bases, V lost 5 bases, and 7 bases had no gene match. Germline CDR1 reads SGDLS; CDR2 reads YYNGEE. CDR3 loop: CASSQVTGLNTEAFF. The CDR3 coding sequence is TGTGCCAGCAGTCAAGTGACAGGGTTGAACACTGAAGCTTTCTTT.

In its sample, this clonotype was seen once. This rearrangement joins TRBV20-1 to TRBJ2-3, with D tentatively TRBD1 (6 bases). Germline V gives CDR1 DFQATT, CDR2 SNEGSKA (reference sequence). This CDR3 comprises 16 residues. V lost 3 bases, J lost 6 bases, and 22 bases lay in between. The CDR3 DNA reads TGCAGTGCTAGTATTCCGACAGGTGGGGTTATGGATACGCAGTATTTT. It specifies CSASIPTGGVMDTQYF.

This clonotype was detected ten times or more. The DNA of the CDR3 is TGCGCCAGCAGCCAAAATAATGGGAATTCACCCCTCCACTTT. This translates into CASSQNNGNSPLHF. The chain uses TRBV4-3 and TRBJ1-6, with no clear D. Trimming cost V 2 bases and J 7 bases, with 9 bases left between them. Per germline, CDR1 LGHNA and CDR2 YSLEER. The CDR3 runs 14 residues.

Note on this clonotype: Given a much more abundant clone one base away, this may be a read error. This chain links TRBV11-2 with TRBJ2-2; D not resolved. The CDR3 contains 11 residues. Trimming removed 2 bases from V and 8 bases from J, with 3 bases in between. CDR1 SGHAT and CDR2 FQNNGV come from the germline V gene. In DNA form, the CDR3 reads TGTGCCAGCAGCTTAATGGGGGAGCTGTTTTTT. This sequence encodes CASSLMGELFF.

The sample holds a few counts of this clonotype. This chain links TRBV6-1 with TRBJ1-2, with 8 bases fitting TRBD1. The germline CDR1 and CDR2 sequences are MNHNS and SASEGT. Trimming removed 5 bases from V and 6 bases from J; junction bases left unmatched: 11. CDR3 length equals 15 residues. CDR3 nucleotide sequence: TGTGCCAGCAGTCCTCCGGACAGGGAGGTTGATGGCTACACCTTC. It codes for CASSPPDREVDGYTF.

The chain combines TRBV6-1 with TRBJ2-5, with 8 bases identical to TRBD2. Germline V gene sequence: CDR1 MNHNS, CDR2 SASEGT. The length of the CDR3 is 14 residues. J was trimmed by 5 bases and V by 7 bases; bases with no gene match: 9. The CDR3 DNA reads TGTGCCAGCAACCCTGGACTAGCCGGCGAGACCCAGTACTTC. This sequence encodes CASNPGLAGETQYF.